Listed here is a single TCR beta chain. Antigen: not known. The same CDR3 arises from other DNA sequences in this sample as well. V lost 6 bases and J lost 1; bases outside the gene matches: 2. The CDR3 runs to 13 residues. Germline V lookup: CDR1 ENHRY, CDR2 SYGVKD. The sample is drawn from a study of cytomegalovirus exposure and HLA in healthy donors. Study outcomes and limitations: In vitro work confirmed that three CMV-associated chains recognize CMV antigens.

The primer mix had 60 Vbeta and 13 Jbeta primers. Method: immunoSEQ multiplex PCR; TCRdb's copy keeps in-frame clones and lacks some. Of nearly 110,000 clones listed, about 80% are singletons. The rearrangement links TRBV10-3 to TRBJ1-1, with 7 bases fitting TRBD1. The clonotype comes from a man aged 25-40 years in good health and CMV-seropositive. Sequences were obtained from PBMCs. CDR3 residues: CAISGTANTEAFF. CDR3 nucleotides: TGTGCCATCAGCGGGACAGCGAACACTGAAGCTTTCTTT.